The T cell receptor (beta chain) described here comes from a study of CD8 T cells in ankylosing spondylitis. Whole-study results and caveats: Blood of patients with ankylosing spondylitis appeared to be characterized by a TCR beta motif of eight highly homologous variants.

The germline V gene encodes CDR1 MGHRA and CDR2 YSYEKL. The CDR3 is 16 residues long. Trimming pared 1 base from V and 5 bases from J, leaving 15 bases between. This clonotype was seen many times. Its specificity is not known. MiXCR was run by TCRdb on the 5' RACE reads, yielding one entry per CDR3 protein. The sample contains hundreds of thousands of distinct CDR3 sequences, over 9.5% of which appear only once. The sequence was obtained from a male donor with ankylosing spondylitis or in good health (not recorded which). The sample consisted of blood, either unsorted or a sorted T cell fraction (not recorded which). This chain connects TRBV4-1 to TRBJ2-4; D may be TRBD1 (6 bases). DNA of the CDR3: TGCGCCAGCAGCCAAGCCTGGAGACAGGTCGAAAACATTCAGTACTTC. It translates to CASSQAWRQVENIQYF.